This T cell receptor (beta chain) was sequenced for a study of blood T cell repertoires in COVID-19. V lost 3 bases and J lost 11; bases outside the gene matches: 8. Germline V gene sequence: CDR1 DFQATT, CDR2 SNEGSKA (reference sequence). The CDR3 extends over 13 amino acids. Measured with immunoSEQ multiplex PCR; TCRdb has only the in-frame clones, and not every one. The sample yields about 280,000 clones, roughly 85% seen once. This sequence originates from a man aged 35 to 55 who had been exposed to COVID-19. V and J are TRBV20-1 and TRBJ2-1, with TRBD1 identical over 9 bases. Sequencing used PBMCs or T cells enriched from blood (not recorded which). The CDR3 DNA sequence: TGCAGTGCTAGTCCCGGGACAGGGTCTCAGCAGTTCTTC. Translating gives CSASPGTGSQQFF.